The next 30 T cell receptor beta chains were all read from a single sample in a study of blood T cell repertoires in COVID-19. Sequenced by immunoSEQ multiplex PCR; TCRdb stores in-frame clones only, minus some. The repertoire consists of about 270,000 clones, with around four fifths occurring once and the leading ten covering around 6%. Source material: peripheral blood. These receptors came from a man older than 75 with acute or convalescent COVID-19.

The chain carries TRBV6-5 and TRBJ2-3, with 9 nucleotides matching TRBD1. This CDR3 comprises 15 residues. Trimming cost V 2 bases and J 0 bases; bases outside gene matches: 0. Germline V gives CDR1 MNHEY, CDR2 SVGAGI. The DNA of the CDR3 is TGTGCCAGCAGTTACGGACAGGGGAGCACAGATACGCAGTATTTT. Amino acids: CASSYGQGSTDTQYF.

The chain is built from TRBV6-5 and TRBJ2-3, with TRBD1 identical over 11 bases. Germline values: CDR1 MNHEY, CDR2 SVGAGI. After removal of 5 bases from V and 6 bases from J, the junction contained 7 bases not matched to a gene. The CDR3 has 15 residues. CDR3 amino acids: CASSKTGTGGDTQYF. The DNA of the CDR3 is TGTGCCAGCAGTAAAACCGGGACAGGGGGGGATACGCAGTATTTT.

The V gene is TRBV6-5, the J gene TRBJ2-7; perhaps TRBD2 as D (6 bases). V lost 8 bases, J lost 0 bases, and 14 bases lay in between. CDR1 is MNHEY and CDR2 is SVGAGI in the germline V gene. The CDR3 covers 14 residues. CDR3 residues: CASPPLGGSYEQYF. CDR3 in DNA: TGTGCCAGCCCGCCATTGGGGGGCTCCTACGAGCAGTACTTC.

The CDR3 protein is CASSRTGGGETQYF. The CDR3 nucleotides read TGTGCCAGCAGTCGGACAGGGGGCGGTGAGACCCAGTACTTC. The gene calls are TRBV6-2 or TRBV6-3 and TRBJ2-5; 11 positions match TRBD1. The germline CDR1 and CDR2 sequences are MNHEY and SVGEGT. The CDR3 consists of 14 residues. J lost 5 bases, V lost 5 bases, and 4 bases had no gene match.

The V call is TRBV5-6, the J call TRBJ1-4; TRBD1 matches 9 bases. The germline CDR1 and CDR2 sequences are SGHDT and YYEEEE. The CDR3 totals 16 residues. Germline trimming cut 4 bases from V and 3 bases from J; bases unmatched to any gene: 7. The CDR3 loop reads CASSPDRGRPNEKLFF. In DNA form, the CDR3 reads TGTGCCAGCAGCCCGGACAGGGGCCGCCCTAATGAAAAACTGTTTTTT.

V usage is TRBV7-6 and J usage is TRBJ2-7, with D maybe TRBD2 (5 bases). The CDR3 covers 17 residues. With 1 base removed from V and 1 base from J, the gap between germline ends came to 17 bases. Per the germline V gene, CDR1 is SGHVS and CDR2 is FNYEAQ. The CDR3 protein is CASSLGVAGDGSYEQYF. DNA of the CDR3: TGTGCCAGCAGCTTAGGAGTAGCCGGGGATGGTTCCTACGAGCAGTACTTC.

This chain joins TRBV6-2 or TRBV6-3 and TRBJ1-5, with 7 bases aligning to TRBD1. The CDR3 is 14 residues long. Trimming at V came to 4 bases and at J to 4 bases, leaving 4 bases not matched to a gene. From germline, CDR1 is MNHEY and CDR2 SVGEGT. The CDR3 sequence is CASSSGQPNQPQHF. CDR3 bases: TGTGCCAGCAGTTCGGGACAGCCGAATCAGCCCCAGCATTTT.

The chain's CDR3 is CASRAAGTSGYEQYF. CDR3 coding DNA: TGCGCCAGCAGGGCCGCGGGGACTAGCGGCTACGAGCAGTACTTC. This chain connects TRBV5-1 to TRBJ2-7, with TRBD2 matching 11 bases. Germline V gene lookup returns CDR1 SGHRS and CDR2 YFSETQ. The V segment lost 5 bases and the J segment 3 bases; nucleotides outside the gene matches: 7. The CDR3 has 15 residues. The whole variable domain, filled in from reference TRBV5-1 and TRBJ2-7, reads KAGVTQTPRYLIKTRGQQVTLSCSPISGHRSVSWYQQTPGQGLQFLFEYFSETQRNKGNFPGRFSGRQFSNSRSEMNVSTLELGDSALYLCASRAAGTSGYEQYFGPGTRLTVT.

Here the CDR3 reads CATSTTGTGKGTQYF. Written as DNA, the CDR3 is TGTGCCACCAGCACGACCGGGACAGGGAAGGGTACGCAGTATTTT. The chain is built from TRBV15 and TRBJ2-3, with 9 positions matching TRBD1. The V gene's germline CDR1 is LNHNV and CDR2 YYDKDF (reference sequence). The trim removed 4 bases at V and 8 bases at J, leaving 10 bases unmatched. The CDR3 covers 15 residues.

The chain combines TRBV28 with TRBJ1-1, with TRBD1 matching over 8 bases. The V segment lost 4 bases and the J segment 0 bases; nucleotides outside the gene matches: 10. This CDR3 spans 17 amino acids. CDR1 and CDR2 from the germline V gene are MDHEN and SYDVKM. The CDR3 is CASSSIGRGLMNTEAFF. CDR3 DNA sequence: TGTGCCAGCAGTTCCATCGGCAGGGGGCTAATGAACACTGAAGCTTTCTTT.

J is TRBJ1-3 and V is TRBV24-1; D is ambiguous. CDR1 is KGHDR and CDR2 is SFDVKD in the germline V gene. Deletions cut 6 bases from V and 0 bases from J, with 11 bases between. The CDR3 is made up of 15 amino acids. CDR3 protein: CATSSGENSGNTIYF. CDR3 nucleotides: TGTGCCACCAGTTCCGGGGAGAACTCTGGAAACACCATATATTTT.

The chain employs TRBV3-1 (or the pseudogene TRBV3-2) and TRBJ2-2; TRBD2 might be the D (5 bases). V lost 8 bases and J 2 bases, leaving 12 bases between the germline ends. In germline, CDR1 is LGHDT, CDR2 YNNKEL (reference sequence). The CDR3 spans 14 residues. The CDR3 region is CASCGLGNTGELFF. The DNA of the CDR3 is TGTGCCAGCTGCGGGCTAGGCAACACCGGGGAGCTGTTTTTT.

This sequence joins TRBV3-1 (or the pseudogene TRBV3-2) and TRBJ1-3; no reliable D call. Germline V gene sequence: CDR1 LGHDT, CDR2 YNNKEL (reference sequence). V dropped 1 base and J dropped 0 bases, with 13 bases sitting between them. The CDR3 length is 17 residues. In DNA, the CDR3 is TGTGCCAGCAGCCAAGTGATGGCAGGCTTCTCTGGAAACACCATATATTTT. Translating it yields CASSQVMAGFSGNTIYF.

The genes are TRBV5-4 and TRBJ2-7; 9 nucleotides line up with TRBD1. The V gene's germline CDR1 is SGHNT and CDR2 YYREEE (reference sequence). With V trimmed by 5 bases and J by 7 bases, 13 bases remained unmatched. There are 15 residues in the CDR3. The CDR3 DNA is TGTGCCAGCAGACCGGACAGGGGACCTTCCCGGGAGCAGTACTTC. It codes for CASRPDRGPSREQYF.

The chain links TRBV7-2 to TRBJ2-3, with D tentatively TRBD1 (6 bases). With 5 bases removed from V and 11 bases from J, the gap between germline ends came to 29 bases. Per germline, CDR1 SGHTA and CDR2 FQGNSA. The CDR3 is 17 residues long. CDR3 loop: CASSPRGRRGRDVVQYF. Here the CDR3 DNA reads TGTGCCAGCAGCCCCAGGGGTCGCCGGGGTCGGGATGTTGTGCAGTATTTT.

The V gene is TRBV21-1, the J gene TRBJ2-7; the table's TRBD2 call for D was not verified on the DNA. TRBV21-1 is tagged as a pseudogene. The CDR3 has 17 residues. The CDR3 here is CASSKAIYLEYSYEQYF. In nucleotides, the CDR3 is TGTGCCAGCAGCAAAGCGATCTATCTCGAGTACTCCTACGAGCAGTACTTC.

This chain joins TRBV6-6 and TRBJ2-1, with 8 bases matching TRBD2. The J segment lost 8 bases and the V segment lost 7 bases, leaving 13 bases of the junction unmatched. CDR3 length equals 15 residues. The germline CDR1 and CDR2 sequences are MNHNY and SVGAGI (reference sequence). CDR3 region: CASTTADGRADEQFF. For the CDR3, the DNA is TGTGCCAGCACCACGGCGGACGGGAGGGCCGATGAGCAGTTCTTC.

The chain uses TRBV7-9 and TRBJ2-3, with a tentative D call TRBD2 (5 bases). CDR1 SEHNR and CDR2 FQNEAQ come from the germline V gene (reference sequence). This CDR3 spans 13 amino acids. The V gene lost 5 bases and the J gene lost 2 bases, with 8 bases spanning the gap. This chain's CDR3 is CASSRADTDTQYF. The CDR3 bases are TGTGCCAGCAGCCGAGCGGACACAGATACGCAGTATTTT. The full variable domain, completed using reference TRBV7-9 and TRBJ2-3, is DTGVSQNPRHKITKRGQNVTFRCDPISEHNRLYWYRQTLGQGPEFLTYFQNEAQLEKSRLLSDRFSAERPKGSFSTLEIQRTEQGDSAMYLCASSRADTDTQYFGPGTRLTVL.

For this clone: The CDR3 does not end in the conserved phenylalanine or tryptophan, so this is likely a read error. The DNA is left out, because the CDR3 cannot be placed on it with certainty; the CDR3 is given as TCRdb lists it. The chain links TRBV7-9 to TRBJ1-6; the D call TRBD1 from the table was never checked on the DNA. Germline V gene sequence: CDR1 SEHNR, CDR2 FQNEAQ (reference sequence). The CDR3 comprises 10 residues, both ends counted. CDR3 sequence: CASSLGKGVL.

The gene calls are TRBV6-4 and TRBJ2-3; 9 bases fit TRBD1. The ends lost 5 bases at V and 4 bases at J; junction bases unmatched: 4. Looked up from germline, CDR1 is MRHNA and CDR2 is SNTAGT. The CDR3 is 14 residues long. DNA for the CDR3: TGTGCCAGCAGTCGGGACAGGGAAGCAGATACGCAGTATTTT. Protein sequence: CASSRDREADTQYF.

The rearrangement links TRBV7-9 to TRBJ2-3; 8 positions match TRBD2. CDR1 SEHNR and CDR2 FQNEAQ come from the germline V gene (reference sequence). The CDR3 covers 15 residues. J was trimmed by 3 bases and V by 5 bases; bases with no gene match: 7. The CDR3, as DNA: TGTGCCAGCAGCGCCGGGGGGGCCGCGACAGATACGCAGTATTTT. Translating gives CASSAGGAATDTQYF.

This rearrangement joins TRBV19 to TRBJ1-5; possibly TRBD1 for D (5 bases). This CDR3 has 15 residues. CDR1 and CDR2 from the germline V gene are LNHDA and SQIVND (reference sequence). The V end was cut by 6 bases, the J end by 5 bases, with 17 bases between. The CDR3 spells CASSTPNTGHQPQHF. The CDR3 nucleotides are TGTGCCAGTAGCACCCCCAACACAGGTCATCAGCCCCAGCATTTT.

In its sample, this clone was seen once. The chain is built from TRBV5-1 and TRBJ2-1, with unresolved D. The CDR3 contains 16 residues. Trimming shortened V by 1 base and J by 8 bases, and 19 bases separated the two germline ends. Germline lookup yields CDR1 SGHRS and CDR2 YFSETQ. Here the CDR3 reads CASSLFGQYLPHEQFF. CDR3 nucleotides: TGCGCCAGCAGCTTGTTTGGGCAGTACCTTCCCCATGAGCAGTTCTTC.

V is TRBV5-4 and J is TRBJ2-2; 7 positions match TRBD1. Germline-derived CDR1 and CDR2 are SGHNT and YYREEE (reference sequence). The ends lost 5 bases at V and 0 bases at J; junction bases unmatched: 4. The CDR3 extends over 15 amino acids. The CDR3 loop is CASRRDSPNTGELFF. The CDR3 DNA reads as TGTGCCAGCAGACGGGACAGTCCGAACACCGGGGAGCTGTTTTTT.

The chain links TRBV5-4 to TRBJ2-7; D might be TRBD1 (5 bases). Germline CDR1 is SGHNT and CDR2 is YYREEE (reference sequence). The V gene lost 1 base and the J gene lost 1 base, with 9 bases spanning the gap. The CDR3 length is 14 residues. As DNA, the CDR3 is TGTGCCAGCAGCTTGCAGGGAACGTCCTACGAGCAGTACTTC. Protein: CASSLQGTSYEQYF.

This chain links TRBV11-1 with TRBJ2-2; no reliable D call. The V gene lost 7 bases and the J gene lost 0 bases, with 9 bases spanning the gap. Germline V gene sequence: CDR1 SGHAT, CDR2 FQDESV (reference sequence). CDR3 length: 14 amino acids. The CDR3 is CASTPHTNTGELFF. The CDR3 DNA sequence: TGTGCCAGCACCCCCCACACGAACACCGGGGAGCTGTTTTTT.

This chain joins TRBV5-5 and TRBJ2-1; no reliable D call. CDR1 SGHKS and CDR2 YYEKEE come from the germline V gene (reference sequence). The CDR3 totals 15 residues. Trimming removed 3 bases from V and 10 bases from J, with 20 bases in between. The CDR3 nucleotides read TGTGCCAGCAGCTCCACCCCGGCCCCCGCAGGCGAGCAGTTCTTC. Its translation: CASSSTPAPAGEQFF.

This sequence joins TRBV19 and TRBJ1-2, with D perhaps TRBD1 (5 bases). V gave up 10 bases and J gave up 4 bases, with 19 bases separating them. CDR1 and CDR2 (germline): LNHDA, SQIVND (reference sequence). This CDR3 has 14 residues. In DNA, the CDR3 is TGTGCCATTCAGTCGGGGGAATCGGTCTATGGCTACACCTTC. Its translation is CAIQSGESVYGYTF.

A few counts support this clone. The rearrangement uses TRBV19 and TRBJ2-1; no firm D call. Trimming cost V 3 bases and J 7 bases, with 13 bases left between them. CDR1 is LNHDA, CDR2 SQIVND, per germline (reference sequence). The CDR3 is made up of 14 amino acids. CDR3 nucleotides: TGTGCCAGTAGTATTGACTTTCCCCAGAATGAGCAGTTCTTC. Translating gives CASSIDFPQNEQFF.

J is TRBJ2-5 and V is TRBV11-2; D possibly corresponds to TRBD2 (6 bases). The CDR3 consists of 15 residues. Germline lookup yields CDR1 SGHAT and CDR2 FQNNGV. Deletions cut 5 bases from V and 5 bases from J, with 18 bases between. The CDR3 region has the DNA TGTGCCAGCAGCGGAGGAGGGACGGCAGCGGAGACCCAGTACTTC. Residues: CASSGGGTAAETQYF. Complete variable domain (other parts from reference TRBV11-2 and TRBJ2-5): EAGVAQSPRYKIIEKRQSVAFWCNPISGHATLYWYQQILGQGPKLLIQFQNNGVVDDSQLPKDRFSAERLKGVDSTLKIQPAKLEDSAVYLCASSGGGTAAETQYFGPGTRLLVL.